This record concerns one T cell receptor (beta chain) sequence. Its antigen is unidentified. These data originate in a study of T cells after yellow fever vaccination. Overall study: Any fraction with a low cell number was prepared using SMART-Seq v4 Ultra Low Input. Study-level findings and limits: Within FACS-sorted repertoires, abundant clonotypes contaminating from the bulk population could be present. Reappearance after the booster was observed for most primary-vaccination clones (roughly 96% CD4, around 90% CD8).

Each CDR3 protein is one row after TCRdb ran MiXCR on the 5' RACE reads. The sample has roughly 400,000 distinct CDR3 sequences; around a sixth are singletons. Deletions cut 0 bases from V and 5 bases from J, with 10 bases between. Germline-derived CDR1 and CDR2 are SGHRS and YFSETQ. The CDR3 extends over 14 amino acids. The V call is TRBV5-1, the J call TRBJ2-3, with D uncertain. The TCR sequence derives from a man in his late teens or twenties who received the YFV17D yellow fever vaccine. The sample was PBMCs, taken before the yellow fever booster vaccination. The CDR3 loop reads CASSLAVEIDTQYF. CDR3 DNA sequence: TGCGCCAGCAGCTTGGCGGTGGAAATAGATACGCAGTATTTT.